Sequencing of this T cell receptor beta chain was carried out in a study of beta chain features in type 1 diabetes. Study background: Patient and healthy donor groups were alike in age, gender and cell yields.

This CDR3 contains 15 residues. The germline CDR1 and CDR2 sequences are SGHRS and YFSETQ. With 4 bases removed from V and 5 bases from J, the gap between germline ends came to 15 bases. A CD45RO/CCR7/CD25/CD127/CD95/CD27 panel sorted naive, central memory, regulatory and stem cell-like memory CD4+ cells. Of the isolated RNA, all was reverse transcribed, and so the sequenced material was expressed TCRB transcripts. The assay was immunoSEQ multiplex PCR, and TCRdb's table has in-frame clones only and misses some. Among roughly 350,000 clones, around 10% were seen once, and the ten largest hold just over 0.015%.

The receptor was derived from a woman in her 30s in good health. The specimen sequenced was naive CD4+ T cells from blood. The chain recombines TRBV5-1 with TRBJ1-4, with TRBD1 as a possible D gene (6 bases). The CDR3 loop is CASSPGQPFNEKLFF. The CDR3, as DNA: TGCGCCAGCAGCCCCGGACAGCCCTTCAATGAAAAACTGTTTTTT.